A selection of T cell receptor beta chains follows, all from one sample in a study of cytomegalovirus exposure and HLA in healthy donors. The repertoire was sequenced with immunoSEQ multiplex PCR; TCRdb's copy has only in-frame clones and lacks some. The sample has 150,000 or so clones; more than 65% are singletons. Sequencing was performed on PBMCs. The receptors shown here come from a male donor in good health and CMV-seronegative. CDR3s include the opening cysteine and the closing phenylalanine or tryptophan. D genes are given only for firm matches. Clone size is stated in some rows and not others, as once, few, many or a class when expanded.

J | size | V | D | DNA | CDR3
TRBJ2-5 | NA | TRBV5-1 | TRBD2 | TGCGCCAGCAGCTTGTTGGCCGGCAGCGGGGGCGGAGAGACCCAGTACTTC | CASSLLAGSGGGETQYF
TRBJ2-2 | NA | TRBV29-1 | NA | TGCAGCGTTGGAGCCGGGACACTGAACACCGGGGAGCTGTTTTTT | CSVGAGTLNTGELFF
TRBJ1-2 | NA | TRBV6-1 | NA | TGTGCCAGCAGTGAGGGGAGCGACTATGGCTACACCTTC | CASSEGSDYGYTF
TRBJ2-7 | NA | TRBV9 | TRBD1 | TGTGCCAGCAGCCCAGCCGGGACAGGGGGCGAGCAGTACTTC | CASSPAGTGGEQYF
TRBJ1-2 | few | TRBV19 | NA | TGTGCCAGTAGTACCCAGGCCTGGGGCTACACCTTC | CASSTQAWGYTF
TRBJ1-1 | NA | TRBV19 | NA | TGTGCCACAGTAGCAACTTTGAACACTGAAGCTTTCTTT | CATVATLNTEAFF
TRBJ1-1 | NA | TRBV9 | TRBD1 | TGTGCCAGCAGCGTGGGACAGATGAACACTGAAGCTTTCTTT | CASSVGQMNTEAFF
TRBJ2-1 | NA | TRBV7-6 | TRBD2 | TGTGCCAGCAGCTTCGGGTCGGGGGGGGCCGAAAATGAGCAGTTCTTC | CASSFGSGGAENEQFF
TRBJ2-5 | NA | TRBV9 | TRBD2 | TGTGCCAGCAGCGCCAACTGGGTAGCGGGACCCCAAGAGACCCAGTACTTC | CASSANWVAGPQETQYF
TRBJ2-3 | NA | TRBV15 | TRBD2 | TGTGCCACCAGCAGCCGGCTAGCGGAGAGCACAGATACGCAGTATTTT | CATSSRLAESTDTQYF
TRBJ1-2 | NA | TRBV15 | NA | TGTGCCACCAGCCAGGACTATGGCTACACCTTC | CATSQDYGYTF
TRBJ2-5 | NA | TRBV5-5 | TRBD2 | TGTGCCAGCAGCTTGAGGGGACTAGTTGGGGAGACCCAGTACTTC | CASSLRGLVGETQYF
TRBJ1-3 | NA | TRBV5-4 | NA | TGTGCCAGCAGCTTGGGGGGGGAAGGAAACACCATATATTTT | CASSLGGEGNTIYF
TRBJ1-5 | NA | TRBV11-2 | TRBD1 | TGTGCCAGCAGCTTCGGGACAGGGGGTGCTCAGCCCCAGCATTTT | CASSFGTGGAQPQHF
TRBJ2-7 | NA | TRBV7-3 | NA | TGTGCCAGCAGCTTACAGGGTTGGGAGCAGTACTTC | CASSLQGWEQYF
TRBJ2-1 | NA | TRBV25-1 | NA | TGTGCCAGCAGTGTGAAGTCAGGGATGAAGCAGTTCTTC | CASSVKSGMKQFF
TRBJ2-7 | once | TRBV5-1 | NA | TGCGCCAGCAGCTTGGTTGACAGGAGCTCCTACGAGCAGTACTTC | CASSLVDRSSYEQYF
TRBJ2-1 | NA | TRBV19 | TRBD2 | TGTGCCAGTAGTATTCGGACCACGTTGGCTAGCGGGAGGGCATATGAGCAGTTCTTC | CASSIRTTLASGRAYEQFF
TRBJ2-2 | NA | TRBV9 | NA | TGTGCCAGCAGCGTACTCGGCACCGGGGAGCTGTTTTTT | CASSVLGTGELFF
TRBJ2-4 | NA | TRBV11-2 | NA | TGTGCCAGCAGCTTAGATTCAGGGACTGGAAACATTCAGTACTTC | CASSLDSGTGNIQYF
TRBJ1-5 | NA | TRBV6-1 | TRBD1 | TGTGCCAGCAAAGGGACAGTCAATAGCAATCAGCCCCAGCATTTT | CASKGTVNSNQPQHF
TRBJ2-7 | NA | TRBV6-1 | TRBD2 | TGTGCCAGCAGTGAGACTAGCGGGAGTGGACCCTACGAGCAGTACTTC | CASSETSGSGPYEQYF
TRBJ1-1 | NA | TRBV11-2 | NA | TGTGCCAGCAGCACACGGGGGGGAGGGGGTAACACTGAAGCTTTCTTT | CASSTRGGGGNTEAFF
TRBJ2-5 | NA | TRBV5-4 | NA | TGTGCCAGCAGTCCACAGGTACAAGAGACCCAGTACTTC | CASSPQVQETQYF
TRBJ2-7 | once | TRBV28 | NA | TGTGCCAGCAGGCGACACCCCTACGAGCAGTACTTC | CASRRHPYEQYF
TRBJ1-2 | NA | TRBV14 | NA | TGTGCCAGCAGCCAACAGGTTTTCTTTGGCTACACCTTC | CASSQQVFFGYTF
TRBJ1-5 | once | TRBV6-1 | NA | TGTGCCAGCAGCTTACAGGTGCAAATTCTGCCCCAGCATTTT | CASSLQVQILPQHF
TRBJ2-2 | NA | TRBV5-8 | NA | TGTGCCAGCAACGTTTTTAGTGGGGGGAGAGCGGCCGGGGAGCTGTTTTTT | CASNVFSGGRAAGELFF
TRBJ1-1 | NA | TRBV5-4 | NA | TGTGCCAGCAGCCACCCAAGCGCCCTGAACACTGAAGCTTTCTTT | CASSHPSALNTEAFF
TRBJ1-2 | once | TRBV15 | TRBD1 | TGTGCCACCAGCAGAGAGGTCGGGGACAGGCCCGAGGGCTACACCTTC | CATSREVGDRPEGYTF
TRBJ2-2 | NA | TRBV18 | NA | TGTGCCAGCTCACCAAGGCAGTACAGGGAAACGGACACCGGGGAGCTGTTTTTT | CASSPRQYRETDTGELFF
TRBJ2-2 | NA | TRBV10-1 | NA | TGCGCCAGCAGCAGTCCCGTCGGGGAGCTGTTTTTT | CASSSPVGELFF
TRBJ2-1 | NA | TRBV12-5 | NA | TGTGCTAGTGGTTTGACTAGTGGAAGTTTTAGTGAGCAGTTCTTC | CASGLTSGSFSEQFF
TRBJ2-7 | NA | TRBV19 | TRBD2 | TGTGCCAGTAGTCCAGCGGGGGGACCTTACGAGCAGTACTTC | CASSPAGGPYEQYF
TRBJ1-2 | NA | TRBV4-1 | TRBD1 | TGCGCCAGCAGAACGACCGATGACAGGGGAGATAACTATGGCTACACCTTC | CASRTTDDRGDNYGYTF
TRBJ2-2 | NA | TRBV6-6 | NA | TGTGCCAGCAGGGAAGACAGCTTAAACACCGGGGAGCTGTTTTTT | CASREDSLNTGELFF